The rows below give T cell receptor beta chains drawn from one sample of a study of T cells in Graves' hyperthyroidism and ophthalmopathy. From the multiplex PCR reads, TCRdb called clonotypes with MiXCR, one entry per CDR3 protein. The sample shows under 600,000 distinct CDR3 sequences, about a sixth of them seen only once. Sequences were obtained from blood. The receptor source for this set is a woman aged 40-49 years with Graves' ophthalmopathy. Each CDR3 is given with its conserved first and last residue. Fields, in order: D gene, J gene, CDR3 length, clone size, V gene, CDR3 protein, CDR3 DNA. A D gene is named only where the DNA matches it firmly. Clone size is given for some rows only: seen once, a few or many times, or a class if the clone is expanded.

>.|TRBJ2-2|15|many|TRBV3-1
CASSQGSSFTGELFF
TGTGCCAGCAGCCAAGGTAGCTCCTTCACCGGGGAGCTGTTTTTT
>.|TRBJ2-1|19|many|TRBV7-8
CASSQVSYDVWGKGNEQFF
TGTGCCAGCAGCCAAGTGTCTTACGACGTGTGGGGCAAAGGGAATGAGCAGTTCTTC
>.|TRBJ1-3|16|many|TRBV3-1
CASSQFGAYSGNTIYF
TGTGCCAGCAGCCAATTCGGCGCCTACTCTGGAAACACCATATATTTT
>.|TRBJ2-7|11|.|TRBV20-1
CSATAGVEQYF
TGCAGTGCTACGGCGGGTGTCGAGCAGTACTTC
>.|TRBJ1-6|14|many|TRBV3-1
CASSQIWGDSPLHF
TGTGCCAGCAGCCAAATCTGGGGAGATTCACCCCTCCACTTT
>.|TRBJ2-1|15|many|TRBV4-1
CASSQDAGGYNEQFF
TGCGCCAGCAGCCAAGATGCGGGCGGGTACAATGAGCAGTTCTTC
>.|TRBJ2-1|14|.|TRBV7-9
CASSLSAPGNEQFF
TGTGCCAGCAGCCTTAGCGCCCCGGGGAATGAGCAGTTCTTC
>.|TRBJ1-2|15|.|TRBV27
CASSLGPGDHYGYTF
TGTGCCAGCAGTTTAGGTCCAGGGGATCATTATGGCTACACCTTC
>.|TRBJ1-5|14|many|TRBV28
CASIKEGYREPQHF
TGTGCCAGCATCAAAGAGGGGTACCGGGAGCCCCAGCATTTT
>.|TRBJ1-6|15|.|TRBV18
CASSREQRGGSPLHF
TGTGCCAGCTCAAGAGAACAACGGGGCGGTTCACCCCTCCACTTT
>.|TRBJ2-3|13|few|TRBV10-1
CASSVDLTDTQYF
TGCGCCAGCAGTGTCGACCTCACAGATACGCAGTATTTT
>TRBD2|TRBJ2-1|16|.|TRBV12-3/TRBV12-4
CASRRAGANSYNEQFF
TGTGCCAGCAGGAGAGCGGGGGCCAACTCCTACAATGAGCAGTTCTTC
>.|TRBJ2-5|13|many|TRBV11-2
CASSKTSRETQYF
TGTGCCAGCAGCAAGACCTCTCGGGAGACCCAGTACTTC
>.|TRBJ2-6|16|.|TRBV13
CASSRYRAAGANVLTF
TGTGCCAGCAGTCGGTACAGGGCAGCCGGGGCCAACGTCCTGACTTTC
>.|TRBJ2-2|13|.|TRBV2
CASSADITGELFF
TGTGCCAGCAGTGCGGACATTACCGGGGAGCTGTTTTTT
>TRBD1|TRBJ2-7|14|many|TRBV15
CATSRRTGTYEQYF
TGTGCCACCAGCAGACGGACAGGGACCTACGAGCAGTACTTC
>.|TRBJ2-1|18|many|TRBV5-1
CASSFGTGNTYVGDEQFF
TGCGCCAGCAGCTTTGGTACAGGGAATACTTATGTTGGGGATGAGCAGTTCTTC
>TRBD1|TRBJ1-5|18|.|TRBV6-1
CASSHSKGQEVGNQPQHF
TGTGCCAGCAGTCACTCCAAGGGACAGGAGGTCGGGAATCAGCCCCAGCATTTT
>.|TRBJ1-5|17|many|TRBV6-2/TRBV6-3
CASSYPGAAYSNQPQHF
TGTGCCAGCAGCTATCCAGGGGCTGCGTATAGCAATCAGCCCCAGCATTTT
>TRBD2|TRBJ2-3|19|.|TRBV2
CASSADSAGGLLWTDTQYF
TGTGCCAGCAGTGCAGATTCAGCGGGAGGACTCCTTTGGACAGATACGCAGTATTTT
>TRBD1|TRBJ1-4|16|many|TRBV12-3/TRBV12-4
CASSPGTGAGNEKLFF
TGTGCCAGCAGTCCCGGGACAGGGGCCGGTAATGAAAAACTGTTTTTT
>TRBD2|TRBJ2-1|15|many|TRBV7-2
CASSLGLAGDNEQFF
TGTGCCAGCAGCTTAGGGCTAGCGGGGGACAATGAGCAGTTCTTC
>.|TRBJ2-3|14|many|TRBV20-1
CSAKRELIGDTQYF
TGCAGTGCTAAAAGGGAACTTATTGGAGATACGCAGTATTTT